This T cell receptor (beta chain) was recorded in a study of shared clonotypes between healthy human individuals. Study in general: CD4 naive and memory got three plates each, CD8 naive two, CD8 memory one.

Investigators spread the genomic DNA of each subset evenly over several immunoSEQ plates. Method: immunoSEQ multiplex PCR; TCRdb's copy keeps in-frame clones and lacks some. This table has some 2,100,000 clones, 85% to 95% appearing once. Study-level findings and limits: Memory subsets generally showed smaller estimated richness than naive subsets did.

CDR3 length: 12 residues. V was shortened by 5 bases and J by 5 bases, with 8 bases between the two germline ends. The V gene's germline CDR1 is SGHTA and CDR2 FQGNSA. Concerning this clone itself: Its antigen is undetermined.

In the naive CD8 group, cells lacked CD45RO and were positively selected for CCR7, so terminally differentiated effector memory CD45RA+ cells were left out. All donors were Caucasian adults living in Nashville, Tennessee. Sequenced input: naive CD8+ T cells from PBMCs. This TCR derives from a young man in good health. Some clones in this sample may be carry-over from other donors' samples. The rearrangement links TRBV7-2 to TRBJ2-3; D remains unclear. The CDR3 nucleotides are TGTGCCAGCAGCCGGCCCCAAGATACGCAGTATTTT. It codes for CASSRPQDTQYF.